This T cell receptor (beta chain) was obtained from a study of blood T cell repertoires in COVID-19. Study-level background: Sites in the United States, Italy and Spain provided acute and convalescent COVID-19 samples.

Clones were sequenced by immunoSEQ multiplex PCR, and TCRdb holds only the in-frame ones, with some missing. The sample lists 150,000 to 200,000 clones; about 82% were seen once. CDR1 and CDR2 (germline): WSHSY, SAAADI. Trimming shortened V by 4 bases and J by 3 bases, and 7 bases separated the two germline ends. There are 13 residues in the CDR3. The sample taken for sequencing was peripheral blood. The chain joins TRBV10-2 to TRBJ1-5; D is ambiguous. The source of this sequence is a woman younger than 45 with acute or convalescent COVID-19. CDR3 amino acids: CASSGQANQPQHF. Written as DNA, the CDR3 is TGCGCCAGCAGTGGGCAGGCCAATCAGCCCCAGCATTTT.